What follows are 26 T cell receptor beta chains derived from one specimen sequenced in a study of cytomegalovirus exposure and HLA in healthy donors. A multiplex PCR was run with 60 Vbeta primers and 13 Jbeta primers. Profiled with immunoSEQ multiplex PCR; TCRdb holds only in-frame clones, not every one. Among 65,000 or so clones, roughly 60% were seen once, and the ten largest hold around 3%. What was sequenced was PBMCs. The receptors come from a man aged 25-45 years in good health and CMV-seronegative.

The chain recombines TRBV30 with TRBJ1-4, with TRBD1 identical over 9 bases. The CDR3 extends over 13 amino acids. With V trimmed by 8 bases and J by 3 bases, 4 bases remained unmatched. Germline-derived CDR1 and CDR2 are GTSNPN and SVGIG (reference sequence). CDR3 nucleotides: TGTGCCACGGACAGGGGACCTAATGAAAAACTGTTTTTT. This translates into CATDRGPNEKLFF.

This chain joins TRBV9 and TRBJ2-5; the D gene is possibly TRBD2 (6 bases). Germline V gene lookup returns CDR1 SGDLS and CDR2 YYNGEE. The CDR3 totals 13 residues. V lost 3 bases, J lost 9 bases, and 15 bases lay in between. The CDR3 loop is CASSADPWEAQYF. The CDR3 coding sequence is TGTGCCAGCAGCGCAGACCCCTGGGAGGCCCAGTACTTC.

The chain joins TRBV29-1 to TRBJ2-7; D remains ambiguous. CDR3 length equals 11 residues. From germline, CDR1 is SQVTM and CDR2 ANQGSEA. V was pared by 4 bases and J by 2 bases, with 6 bases between. The CDR3 region has the DNA TGCAGCGTTGTAACAGCCTACGAGCAGTACTTC. Translation: CSVVTAYEQYF.

The chain joins TRBV7-7 to TRBJ2-7, with 9 bases fitting TRBD1. There are 13 residues in the CDR3. The V segment lost 5 bases and the J segment 7 bases; nucleotides outside the gene matches: 6. Looked up from germline, CDR1 is SSHAT and CDR2 is FNYEAQ (reference sequence). The CDR3 region is CASSQSGTGEQYF. CDR3 coding DNA: TGTGCCAGCAGCCAATCGGGGACAGGGGAGCAGTACTTC.

The rearrangement links TRBV7-9 to TRBJ1-4; TRBD1 matches 8 bases. V trimming: 5 bases; J trimming: 7 bases; junction bases outside the gene matches: 12. Germline V gene data show CDR1 as SEHNR and CDR2 as FQNEAQ (reference sequence). There are 16 residues in the CDR3. In DNA, the CDR3 is TGTGCCAGCAGCACCTCTGGACAGGGAGGGGGTGAAAAACTGTTTTTT. Translation gives CASSTSGQGGGEKLFF.

The chain carries TRBV6-5 and TRBJ1-1; no reliable D call. There are 13 residues in the CDR3. V lost 0 bases, J lost 7 bases, and 9 bases lay in between. Germline V lookup: CDR1 MNHEY, CDR2 SVGAGI. In DNA form, the CDR3 reads TGTGCCAGCAGTTACTCGATGGCCCTTGAAGCTTTCTTT. The encoded protein is CASSYSMALEAFF.

The J gene is TRBJ2-2, the V gene TRBV14; TRBD1 aligns across 11 bases. The CDR3 sequence is 17 residues long. J lost 6 bases, V lost 5 bases, and 11 bases had no gene match. Germline V CDR1 and CDR2: SGHDN, FVKESK. The CDR3 DNA follows: TGTGCCAGCAGCTCCTATACGGGACAGGGGGGCTCCGGGGAGCTGTTTTTT. Protein: CASSSYTGQGGSGELFF.

In this sample, this clone turned up once. The V gene is TRBV7-9, the J gene TRBJ2-7, with TRBD1 matching 11 bases. The V gene end was trimmed by 4 bases and the J gene end by 1 base; junction bases not matched to a gene: 9. The CDR3 extends over 17 amino acids. The germline gives CDR1 SEHNR, CDR2 FQNEAQ (reference sequence). CDR3 sequence reads: CASSSALGQGVSYEQYF. CDR3 nucleotide sequence: TGTGCCAGCAGCTCTGCGCTGGGACAGGGGGTATCCTACGAGCAGTACTTC. The full variable domain, with the rest looked up from reference TRBV7-9 and TRBJ2-7, is DTGVSQNPRHKITKRGQNVTFRCDPISEHNRLYWYRQTLGQGPEFLTYFQNEAQLEKSRLLSDRFSAERPKGSFSTLEIQRTEQGDSAMYLCASSSALGQGVSYEQYFGPGTRLTVT.

The chain employs TRBV11-2 and TRBJ2-7; D gene ambiguous. Germline loops: CDR1 SGHAT, CDR2 FQNNGV. The CDR3 is made up of 14 amino acids. V was trimmed by 1 base and J by 2 bases, leaving 9 bases between them. The CDR3 nucleotides read TGTGCCAGCAGCTTAGGAGAACTTACCTACGAGCAGTACTTC. This translates into CASSLGELTYEQYF. The full variable domain, in which reference TRBV11-2 and TRBJ2-7 provide the parts outside the CDR3, is EAGVAQSPRYKIIEKRQSVAFWCNPISGHATLYWYQQILGQGPKLLIQFQNNGVVDDSQLPKDRFSAERLKGVDSTLKIQPAKLEDSAVYLCASSLGELTYEQYFGPGTRLTVT.

This clone was counted a few times. The J gene is TRBJ2-3, the V gene TRBV4-2; 8 bases line up with TRBD2. This CDR3 contains 14 residues. V dropped 0 bases and J dropped 8; count of bases not matched to a gene: 4. CDR1 is LGHNA, CDR2 YNFKEQ, per germline. The DNA of the CDR3 is TGTGCCAGCAGCCAAGATACCGCGGGGGGTACGCAGTATTTT. The encoded protein is CASSQDTAGGTQYF.

This clone occurred a few times. The V gene is TRBV10-3, the J gene TRBJ2-7, with 15 bases aligning to TRBD2. V dropped 5 bases and J dropped 6; count of bases not matched to a gene: 11. The CDR3 loop spans 17 amino acids. The germline V gene has CDR1 ENHRY and CDR2 SYGVKD. Written as DNA, the CDR3 is TGTGCCATCAGTCACACCCAAGGGACTAGCGGGGGGCGCGAGCAGTACTTC. Translation gives CAISHTQGTSGGREQYF.

A single count supports this clone. The chain employs TRBV2 and TRBJ2-5, with 8 bases lining up with TRBD2. This CDR3 is built from 15 residues. Trimming cost V 3 bases and J 5 bases; bases outside gene matches: 8. From germline, CDR1 is SNHLY and CDR2 FYNNEI. CDR3 nucleotides: TGTGCCAGCAGTGAGGGGTGGGCTAGCGGGGAGACCCAGTACTTC. It yields the protein CASSEGWASGETQYF.

In this sample, this clone turned up a few times. The CDR3 sequence: CASSLGGTVNTEAFF. Written as DNA, the CDR3 is TGTGCCAGCAGCTTAGGGGGGACAGTCAACACTGAAGCTTTCTTT. The chain couples TRBV7-6 to TRBJ1-1; 7 bases match TRBD1. Per germline, CDR1 SGHVS and CDR2 FNYEAQ. V shed 1 base, J shed 2 bases, and the junction held 4 bases outside the gene matches. This CDR3 has 15 amino acids. The full variable domain, rest sourced from reference TRBV7-6 and TRBJ1-1, is GAGVSQSPRYKVTKRGQDVALRCDPISGHVSLYWYRQALGQGPEFLTYFNYEAQQDKSGLPNDRFSAERPEGSISTLTIQRTEQRDSAMYRCASSLGGTVNTEAFFGQGTRLTVV.

The V gene is TRBV13, the J gene TRBJ1-5; the D gene is possibly TRBD1 (6 bases). The CDR3 consists of 16 residues. Germline-derived CDR1 and CDR2 are PRHDT and FYEKMQ (reference sequence). Trimming stripped 5 bases from V and 2 bases from J, with 16 bases between. The CDR3 region is CASSLQGRTGNQPQHF. The CDR3 bases are TGTGCCAGCAGCCTCCAGGGGCGTACTGGCAATCAGCCCCAGCATTTT.

The chain links TRBV5-6 to TRBJ2-7; 10 positions match TRBD1. V shed 4 bases and J 6 bases; nucleotides not matched to a gene: 7. The CDR3 is 14 residues long. The germline V gene has CDR1 SGHDT and CDR2 YYEEEE. CDR3 residues: CASSRDRGWGEQYF. CDR3 nucleotides: TGTGCCAGCAGCCGGGACAGGGGCTGGGGCGAGCAGTACTTC.

V gene TRBV7-9 combines with J gene TRBJ2-5; no definite D call. The CDR3 runs to 13 residues. The V end was cut by 4 bases, the J end by 4 bases, with 10 bases between. CDR1 and CDR2 (germline): SEHNR, FQNEAQ (reference sequence). The CDR3 is CASSSGSSETQYF. The DNA for the CDR3 is TGTGCCAGCAGCTCAGGCAGCTCAGAGACCCAGTACTTC.

The chain combines TRBV21-1 with TRBJ2-7; the table's D call, TRBD1, has no DNA check behind it. TRBV21-1 is given as a pseudogene. The length of the CDR3 is 16 residues. CDR3 nucleotide sequence: TGTGCCAGCAGCAGACACAGGACAGGGGGTACGAGCGAGCAGTACTTC. It yields the protein CASSRHRTGGTSEQYF.

This clone was seen once. The CDR3 nucleotides read TGTGCCAGCAGCGTCGACAGGAGGCAGATCCAAGAGACCCAGTACTTC. Amino acids: CASSVDRRQIQETQYF. The rearrangement uses TRBV7-9 and TRBJ2-5; perhaps TRBD1 as D (6 bases). V was trimmed by 5 bases and J by 1 base, leaving 17 bases between them. The CDR3 extends over 16 amino acids. CDR1 SEHNR and CDR2 FQNEAQ come from the germline V gene (reference sequence).

This rearrangement joins TRBV21-1 to TRBJ1-3; TRBD1 reflects the table's D call only, with no check against the DNA. TRBV21-1 is a pseudogene locus. The CDR3 is made up of 20 amino acids. The CDR3 DNA reads as TGTGCCAGCAGCAAAGCAACCTACCCGGGACAGACATTCTCTGGAAACACCATATATTTT. Translation: CASSKATYPGQTFSGNTIYF.

This chain connects TRBV7-9 to TRBJ1-1, with D unresolved. The CDR3 has 15 residues. V lost 5 bases to trimming and J lost 6 bases, with 19 bases between them. Per germline, CDR1 SEHNR and CDR2 FQNEAQ (reference sequence). CDR3 sequence (DNA): TGTGCCAGCAGCCCCGGGGTTGGGGTTGCCGCTGAAGCTTTCTTT. It codes for CASSPGVGVAAEAFF. The whole variable domain, filled in from reference TRBV7-9 and TRBJ1-1, reads DTGVSQNPRHKITKRGQNVTFRCDPISEHNRLYWYRQTLGQGPEFLTYFQNEAQLEKSRLLSDRFSAERPKGSFSTLEIQRTEQGDSAMYLCASSPGVGVAAEAFFGQGTRLTVV.

This rearrangement joins TRBV27 to TRBJ2-7; maybe TRBD1 (5 bases). The germline V and J ends were trimmed by 5 bases and 3 bases, with 14 bases remaining between them. The germline gives CDR1 MNHEY, CDR2 SMNVEV (reference sequence). The CDR3 runs to 14 residues. The CDR3 nucleotides are TGTGCCAGCAGTCCTACAGGAAGGGGCTACGAGCAGTACTTC. The encoded protein is CASSPTGRGYEQYF.

The V gene is TRBV6-5, the J gene TRBJ2-2; 7 bases are shared with TRBD1. Trimming removed 6 bases from V and 4 bases from J; junction bases left unmatched: 5. The V gene's germline CDR1 is MNHEY and CDR2 SVGAGI. The CDR3 loop spans 14 amino acids. For the CDR3, the DNA is TGTGCCAGCAGAATAGGGGGCCCCACCGGGGAGCTGTTTTTT. This gives the protein CASRIGGPTGELFF.

This clone is a singleton in its sample. This chain links TRBV7-8 with TRBJ2-1; 11 bases fit TRBD2. CDR1 and CDR2 (germline): SGHVS, FQNEAQ. This CDR3 region has 16 residues. The J segment lost 4 bases and the V segment lost 6 bases, leaving 8 bases of the junction unmatched. As DNA, the CDR3 is TGTGCCAGCAGTTCCATAGCGGGGGGGTCGTACAATGAGCAGTTCTTC. Protein product: CASSSIAGGSYNEQFF.

This clone was seen a single time. The genes are TRBV25-1 and TRBJ1-2; the D is unclear. V shed 0 bases and J shed 0 bases, with 8 bases lying between them. The germline V gene encodes CDR1 MGHDK and CDR2 SYGVNS. The CDR3 has 15 residues. In nucleotides, the CDR3 is TGTGCCAGCAGTGAATACGGGAACCCTAACTATGGCTACACCTTC. Its protein product is CASSEYGNPNYGYTF.

The CDR3 nucleotides read TGCGCCAGCAGCTTGGAGGGACGGAGGGGAGATGGCTACACCTTC. Protein product: CASSLEGRRGDGYTF. The genes are TRBV5-1 and TRBJ1-2, with a weak D call TRBD1 (5 bases). Deletions cut 0 bases from V and 6 bases from J, with 15 bases between. This CDR3 spans 15 amino acids. Germline CDR1 SGHRS, CDR2 YFSETQ.

The rearrangement links TRBV25-1 to TRBJ2-7; D unclear. The germline CDR1 and CDR2 sequences are MGHDK and SYGVNS. Trimming took 3 bases from V and 4 from J, leaving 7 bases between them. The CDR3 loop spans 12 amino acids. CDR3 sequence reads: CASSDNGYEQYF. Written as DNA, the CDR3 is TGTGCCAGCAGTGATAACGGGTACGAGCAGTACTTC.